What follows are 16 T cell receptor beta chains derived from one specimen sequenced in a study of control samples from healthy donors and cancer patients. TCRdb's copy holds only in-frame clones and misses some; the assay was immunoSEQ multiplex PCR. This sample has roughly 59,000 clones, with about 92% found just once. Sequencing input: PBMCs. Source of these receptors: a man between 35 and 55 years old with colorectal cancer.

V and J are TRBV2 and TRBJ1-5, with 12 positions matching TRBD1. J gave up 7 bases and V 7 bases, and 5 bases lay outside the gene matches. The CDR3 contains 14 residues. Germline V gene sequence: CDR1 SNHLY, CDR2 FYNNEI. The CDR3 DNA reads TGTGCCAGCACCGGGACAGGGGGCGGACAGCCCCAGCATTTT. Translating gives CASTGTGGGQPQHF.

The chain combines TRBV19 with TRBJ1-3, with D possibly TRBD1 on 5 matching bases. Germline V gene data show CDR1 as LNHDA and CDR2 as SQIVND (reference sequence). Trimming cost V 6 bases and J 0 bases, with 15 bases left between them. This CDR3 has 16 amino acids. Written as DNA, the CDR3 is TGTGCCAGTAGCAGGGAACGTTACAGCTCTGGAAACACCATATATTTT. Amino acids: CASSRERYSSGNTIYF.

The V call is TRBV19, the J call TRBJ1-1, with D possibly being TRBD1 (6 bases). The CDR3 has 14 residues. Germline V CDR1 and CDR2: LNHDA, SQIVND (reference sequence). V was clipped by 5 bases and J by 5 bases, with 15 bases between them. The CDR3: CASSDRQLGTEAFF. DNA of the CDR3: TGTGCCAGTAGTGACAGGCAACTGGGGACTGAAGCTTTCTTT. The full variable domain, with the rest looked up from reference TRBV19 and TRBJ1-1, is DGGITQSPKYLFRKEGQNVTLSCEQNLNHDAMYWYRQDPGQGLRLIYYSQIVNDFQKGDIAEGYSVSREKKESFPLTVTSAQKNPTAFYLCASSDRQLGTEAFFGQGTRLTVV.

V and J are TRBV7-9 and TRBJ2-3; the match to TRBD2 covers 14 bases. V gave up 3 bases and J gave up 4 bases; unmatched junction bases: 0. Germline lookup yields CDR1 SEHNR and CDR2 FQNEAQ (reference sequence). The CDR3 has 15 residues. CDR3 sequence (DNA): TGTGCCAGCAGCTTGGGACTAGCGGGGGCAGATACGCAGTATTTT. Its protein product is CASSLGLAGADTQYF.

The chain joins TRBV18 to TRBJ1-1; D perhaps matches TRBD1 (5 bases). The CDR3 totals 15 residues. CDR1 KGHSH and CDR2 LQKENI come from the germline V gene. V was clipped by 2 bases and J by 3 bases, with 13 bases between them. In nucleotides, the CDR3 is TGTGCCAGCTCACCAGTAGAGGGAGGGGACACTGAAGCTTTCTTT. Translating gives CASSPVEGGDTEAFF. Full variable domain (remainder filled in from reference TRBV18 and TRBJ1-1): NAGVMQNPRHLVRRRGQEARLRCSPMKGHSHVYWYRQLPEEGLKFMVYLQKENIIDESGMPKERFSAEFPKEGPSILRIQQVVRGDSAAYFCASSPVEGGDTEAFFGQGTRLTVV.

The chain carries TRBV5-1 and TRBJ1-1; D possibly corresponds to TRBD1 (6 bases). The CDR3 is 13 amino acids. The germline V gene encodes CDR1 SGHRS and CDR2 YFSETQ. V lost 2 bases and J lost 1, with 6 bases in between. The DNA of the CDR3 is TGCGCCAGCAGCTTACAGGGGAACACTGAAGCTTTCTTT. Translated, it gives CASSLQGNTEAFF.

The chain links TRBV9 to TRBJ1-2; 8 positions match TRBD1. The length of the CDR3 is 12 residues. The junction had 9 bases not matched to a gene; V was cut back by 9 bases and J by 8 bases. Looked up from germline, CDR1 is SGDLS and CDR2 is YYNGEE. CDR3 residues: CATSGTGPGYTF. Here the CDR3 DNA reads TGTGCCACCTCAGGGACAGGTCCCGGCTACACCTTC.

The V call is TRBV5-1, the J call TRBJ1-1, with D tentatively TRBD1 (6 bases). The V end was cut by 4 bases, the J end by 4 bases, with 14 bases between. CDR3 length: 14 residues. The germline gives CDR1 SGHRS, CDR2 YFSETQ. This chain's CDR3 is CASSAGQSTTEAFF. CDR3 nucleotides: TGCGCCAGCAGCGCCGGACAGTCGACCACTGAAGCTTTCTTT.

The chain couples TRBV5-4 to TRBJ2-5; 9 bases agree with TRBD2. Germline V gene sequence: CDR1 SGHNT, CDR2 YYREEE (reference sequence). V was clipped by 4 bases and J by 1 base; unmatched bases: 2. CDR3 length: 14 residues. The CDR3 loop is CASSLAGSQETQYF. The CDR3 bases are TGTGCCAGCAGCCTAGCGGGGTCCCAAGAGACCCAGTACTTC.

This clone was detected only a few times. Other DNA sequences from this sample encode an identical CDR3 as well. The V call is TRBV3-1 (or the pseudogene TRBV3-2), the J call TRBJ1-3; D is ambiguous. There are 14 residues in the CDR3. CDR1 and CDR2 (germline): LGHDT, YNNKEL (reference sequence). Trimming took 4 bases from V and 0 from J, leaving 7 bases between them. CDR3 nucleotides: TGTGCCAGCAGCCCAGCAAGCTCTGGAAACACCATATATTTT. Translation gives CASSPASSGNTIYF.

This clone appeared a single time. The chain employs TRBV7-9 and TRBJ2-1, with D perhaps matching TRBD1 (6 bases). Germline V gene data show CDR1 as SEHNR and CDR2 as FQNEAQ (reference sequence). This CDR3 comprises 15 residues. Trimming cost V 3 bases and J 4 bases, with 13 bases left between them. CDR3 protein: CASSFRDTIYNEQFF. The CDR3 DNA reads as TGTGCCAGCAGCTTCCGGGACACCATATACAATGAGCAGTTCTTC.

This clone appeared a few times. This chain connects TRBV5-1 to TRBJ1-4; D remains unclear. Trimming stripped 1 base from V and 0 bases from J, with 19 bases between. Germline-derived CDR1 and CDR2 are SGHRS and YFSETQ. The CDR3 contains 19 residues. This CDR3 reads CASSLYPTEKIATNEKLFF. As DNA, the CDR3 is TGCGCCAGCAGCTTGTATCCTACAGAAAAGATTGCAACTAATGAAAAACTGTTTTTT.

In this sample, this clone turned up once. V and J are TRBV30 and TRBJ1-1, with D maybe TRBD1 (5 bases). The CDR3 consists of 13 residues. Trimming removed 2 bases from V and 1 base from J, with 8 bases in between. Germline V gives CDR1 GTSNPN, CDR2 SVGIG (reference sequence). CDR3 coding DNA: TGTGCCTGGAGTTGGGGACCGAACACTGAAGCTTTCTTT. Translation gives CAWSWGPNTEAFF.

V is TRBV30 and J is TRBJ1-4, with D unclear. This CDR3 spans 15 amino acids. The V end lost 0 bases, the J end lost 0 bases, and 8 bases lay between the germline ends. In germline, CDR1 is GTSNPN, CDR2 SVGIG (reference sequence). Here the CDR3 DNA reads TGTGCCTGGAGTGTTTCCGGACCAACTAATGAAAAACTGTTTTTT. Translation: CAWSVSGPTNEKLFF.

The chain employs TRBV9 and TRBJ2-7; 7 bases match TRBD1. The CDR3 is 14 residues long. Trimming removed 4 bases from V and 4 bases from J; junction bases left unmatched: 8. Germline CDR1 reads SGDLS; CDR2 reads YYNGEE. Here the CDR3 reads CASSTTGTEYEQYF. The CDR3 nucleotides read TGTGCCAGCAGCACTACCGGGACAGAGTACGAGCAGTACTTC.

The V gene is TRBV11-2, the J gene TRBJ2-7; D remains ambiguous. The CDR3 consists of 12 residues. Trimming took off 1 base at V and 6 bases at J, with 7 bases between the two ends. The germline V gene encodes CDR1 SGHAT and CDR2 FQNNGV. In DNA form, the CDR3 reads TGTGCCAGCAGCTTAGGGACGACCGAGCAGTACTTC. Amino acid sequence: CASSLGTTEQYF. The variable domain in full, completed from reference TRBV11-2 and TRBJ2-7, reads EAGVAQSPRYKIIEKRQSVAFWCNPISGHATLYWYQQILGQGPKLLIQFQNNGVVDDSQLPKDRFSAERLKGVDSTLKIQPAKLEDSAVYLCASSLGTTEQYFGPGTRLTVT.